These T cell receptor beta chains were read from a single sample in a study of blood T cell repertoires in COVID-19. Measured with immunoSEQ multiplex PCR; TCRdb has only the in-frame clones, and not every one. The sample yields 200,000 to 250,000 clones, 80% seen once. The sample taken for sequencing was PBMCs or T cells enriched from blood (not recorded which). These receptors were taken from a woman in her thirties or forties with acute COVID-19. Each CDR3 is given with its conserved first and last residue. The D gene is left open where the match is weak. Rows give clone size only sometimes, using once, few, many, or a class for an expanded clone.

V gene: TRBV7-2
J gene: TRBJ1-3
clone size: NA
D gene: NA
CDR3 protein: CASSEATGNTIYF
CDR3 DNA: TGTGCCAGCAGCGAAGCGACTGGAAACACCATATATTTT

V gene: TRBV7-8
J gene: TRBJ2-7
clone size: NA
D gene: TRBD1
CDR3 protein: CASSLDAGRGLTYEQYF
CDR3 DNA: TGTGCCAGCAGCTTAGATGCGGGTAGGGGGCTAACCTACGAGCAGTACTTC

V gene: TRBV3-1/TRBV3-2
J gene: TRBJ2-5
clone size: NA
D gene: TRBD2
CDR3 protein: CASSLLIGRAAETQYF
CDR3 DNA: TGTGCCAGCAGCCTGCTGATCGGGAGGGCCGCGGAGACCCAGTACTTC

V gene: TRBV6-5
J gene: TRBJ2-5
clone size: NA
D gene: TRBD2
CDR3 protein: CASRERGGVETQYF
CDR3 DNA: TGTGCCAGCAGGGAGCGGGGCGGGGTAGAGACCCAGTACTTC

V gene: TRBV11-2
J gene: TRBJ2-7
clone size: NA
D gene: TRBD1
CDR3 protein: CASSLDRDYEQYF
CDR3 DNA: TGTGCCAGCAGCTTGGACAGGGATTACGAGCAGTACTTC

V gene: TRBV5-1
J gene: TRBJ2-2
clone size: NA
D gene: TRBD2
CDR3 protein: CASSLLHRSGTSGTGELFF
CDR3 DNA: TGCGCCAGCAGCTTACTTCACCGTTCCGGGACTAGCGGGACCGGGGAGCTGTTTTTT

V gene: TRBV20-1
J gene: TRBJ2-3
clone size: NA
D gene: TRBD2
CDR3 protein: CSASYLAGSYSDTQYF
CDR3 DNA: TGCAGTGCTAGTTACTTAGCGGGATCATATTCAGATACGCAGTATTTT

V gene: TRBV6-5
J gene: TRBJ2-7
clone size: NA
D gene: NA
CDR3 protein: CATTYQGGYEQYF
CDR3 DNA: TGTGCCACCACCTACCAGGGGGGATACGAGCAGTACTTC

V gene: TRBV7-3
J gene: TRBJ2-1
clone size: few
D gene: TRBD2
CDR3 protein: CASSVGLAGGGRRGAEQFF
CDR3 DNA: TGTGCCAGCAGCGTCGGACTAGCGGGAGGCGGCAGGAGGGGGGCTGAGCAGTTCTTC

V gene: TRBV5-1
J gene: TRBJ2-5
clone size: NA
D gene: TRBD2
CDR3 protein: CASTSSGARSETQYF
CDR3 DNA: TGCGCCAGCACCTCTAGCGGGGCACGTTCAGAGACCCAGTACTTC

V gene: TRBV7-8
J gene: TRBJ1-2
clone size: NA
D gene: NA
CDR3 protein: CASILGRTLANYGYTF
CDR3 DNA: TGTGCCAGCATCCTAGGACGGACTCTAGCGAACTATGGCTACACCTTC

V gene: TRBV11-2
J gene: TRBJ1-1
clone size: once
D gene: NA
CDR3 protein: CASSLSFLNTEAFF
CDR3 DNA: TGTGCCAGCAGCCTCTCTTTTCTGAACACTGAAGCTTTCTTT

V gene: TRBV18
J gene: TRBJ1-2
clone size: NA
D gene: NA
CDR3 protein: CASSATGLWGYGYTF
CDR3 DNA: TGTGCCAGCTCAGCGACAGGTCTCTGGGGCTATGGCTACACCTTC

V gene: TRBV28
J gene: TRBJ2-7
clone size: NA
D gene: NA
CDR3 protein: CASSDGSFYEQYF
CDR3 DNA: TGTGCCAGCAGTGACGGGAGTTTTTACGAGCAGTACTTC

V gene: TRBV27
J gene: TRBJ2-2
clone size: once
D gene: NA
CDR3 protein: CASSLAGSRELFF
CDR3 DNA: TGTGCCAGCAGTCTCGCGGGTTCCAGGGAGCTGTTTTTT

V gene: TRBV30
J gene: TRBJ2-1
clone size: NA
D gene: TRBD2
CDR3 protein: CARTGTSGSNSYNEQFF
CDR3 DNA: TGTGCCAGAACCGGGACTAGCGGGAGTAACTCCTACAATGAGCAGTTCTTC

V gene: TRBV19
J gene: TRBJ1-1
clone size: NA
D gene: NA
CDR3 protein: CASGRGNQAFF
CDR3 DNA: TGTGCCAGTGGCCGGGGAAATCAGGCTTTCTTT

V gene: TRBV11-2
J gene: TRBJ1-2
clone size: NA
D gene: TRBD1
CDR3 protein: CASSSNPGTGGTLEGGYTF
CDR3 DNA: TGTGCCAGCAGCTCAAACCCGGGGACAGGGGGAACGTTAGAGGGTGGCTACACCTTC

V gene: TRBV6-2/TRBV6-3
J gene: TRBJ1-1
clone size: NA
D gene: NA
CDR3 protein: CASSYGGQKKMNTEAFF
CDR3 DNA: TGTGCCAGCAGTTACGGCGGACAGAAGAAAATGAACACTGAAGCTTTCTTT

V gene: TRBV7-8
J gene: TRBJ1-6
clone size: once
D gene: NA
CDR3 protein: CASSLRTDSPLHF
CDR3 DNA: TGTGCCAGCAGCCTACGGACAGATTCACCCCTCCACTTT

V gene: TRBV18
J gene: TRBJ1-4
clone size: NA
D gene: TRBD1
CDR3 protein: CASSPRDRDGEKLFF
CDR3 DNA: TGTGCCAGCTCACCACGGGACAGGGACGGTGAAAAACTGTTTTTT

V gene: TRBV18
J gene: TRBJ2-7
clone size: NA
D gene: TRBD1
CDR3 protein: CASSPLDREGEQYF
CDR3 DNA: TGTGCCAGCTCACCGCTGGACAGGGAAGGCGAGCAGTACTTC

V gene: TRBV12-3/TRBV12-4
J gene: TRBJ2-7
clone size: NA
D gene: TRBD2
CDR3 protein: CASRLAGVYEQYF
CDR3 DNA: TGTGCCAGCAGACTAGCGGGAGTCTACGAGCAGTACTTC

V gene: TRBV28
J gene: TRBJ2-3
clone size: NA
D gene: NA
CDR3 protein: CASSSRGRTDTQYF
CDR3 DNA: TGTGCCAGCAGTTCGCGAGGCCGCACAGATACGCAGTATTTT

V gene: TRBV18
J gene: TRBJ2-7
clone size: few
D gene: NA
CDR3 protein: CASSPRPGPREQYF
CDR3 DNA: TGTGCCAGCTCACCACGGCCAGGGCCTCGGGAGCAGTACTTC

V gene: TRBV28
J gene: TRBJ1-1
clone size: NA
D gene: NA
CDR3 protein: CASTLEVPTEAFF
CDR3 DNA: TGTGCCAGCACCCTCGAGGTTCCCACTGAAGCTTTCTTT

V gene: TRBV19
J gene: TRBJ1-6
clone size: NA
D gene: NA
CDR3 protein: CASSISSSYNSPLHF
CDR3 DNA: TGTGCCAGTAGTATATCGAGCTCCTATAATTCACCCCTCCACTTT

V gene: TRBV5-1
J gene: TRBJ2-7
clone size: NA
D gene: TRBD1
CDR3 protein: CASSLSLQGSEQYF
CDR3 DNA: TGCGCCAGCAGCTTGTCCTTACAGGGGAGCGAGCAGTACTTC

V gene: TRBV6-2/TRBV6-3
J gene: TRBJ2-7
clone size: once
D gene: TRBD2
CDR3 protein: CASSSIPGLAGLGEQYF
CDR3 DNA: TGTGCCAGCAGTTCTATTCCGGGACTAGCGGGACTGGGCGAGCAGTACTTC

V gene: TRBV5-5
J gene: TRBJ1-5
clone size: NA
D gene: NA
CDR3 protein: CASSRSGLRNQPQHF
CDR3 DNA: TGTGCCAGCAGCCGCAGCGGCCTTAGAAATCAGCCCCAGCATTTT

V gene: TRBV2
J gene: TRBJ1-3
clone size: NA
D gene: TRBD1
CDR3 protein: CASLRDRGRNTIYF
CDR3 DNA: TGTGCCAGCCTCCGGGACAGGGGGCGAAACACCATATATTTT

V gene: TRBV7-9
J gene: TRBJ2-1
clone size: NA
D gene: TRBD2
CDR3 protein: CATGTSGTYNEQFF
CDR3 DNA: TGTGCCACCGGGACTAGCGGGACTTACAATGAGCAGTTCTTC

V gene: TRBV21-1
J gene: TRBJ1-1
clone size: NA
D gene: NA
CDR3 protein: CASSKGKQGLDTEAFF
CDR3 DNA: TGTGCCAGCAGCAAAGGTAAACAGGGTCTGGACACTGAAGCTTTCTTT

V gene: TRBV7-9
J gene: TRBJ1-3
clone size: NA
D gene: NA
CDR3 protein: CASQAGFSGNTIYF
CDR3 DNA: TGTGCCAGCCAGGCGGGCTTCTCTGGAAACACCATATATTTT

V gene: TRBV3-1/TRBV3-2
J gene: TRBJ1-1
clone size: NA
D gene: TRBD1
CDR3 protein: CASSLRTGKAFF
CDR3 DNA: TGTGCCAGCAGCCTCAGGACAGGGAAAGCTTTCTTT

V gene: TRBV7-9
J gene: TRBJ1-6
clone size: NA
D gene: NA
CDR3 protein: CASSLEAIVTRNNSPLHF
CDR3 DNA: TGTGCCAGCAGCTTAGAGGCGATAGTAACGCGGAATAATTCACCCCTCCACTTT

V gene: TRBV24-1
J gene: TRBJ2-1
clone size: NA
D gene: NA
CDR3 protein: CATSDDSYNEQFF
CDR3 DNA: TGTGCCACCAGTGATGACAGTTACAATGAGCAGTTCTTC

V gene: TRBV29-1
J gene: TRBJ2-7
clone size: NA
D gene: TRBD2
CDR3 protein: CSVEGLAGDEQYF
CDR3 DNA: TGCAGCGTTGAAGGTCTAGCGGGAGACGAGCAGTACTTC

V gene: TRBV6-5
J gene: TRBJ2-1
clone size: NA
D gene: TRBD2
CDR3 protein: CASTLLTSANNEQFF
CDR3 DNA: TGTGCCAGCACCTTATTGACTAGCGCAAACAATGAGCAGTTCTTC

V gene: TRBV29-1
J gene: TRBJ1-5
clone size: NA
D gene: NA
CDR3 protein: CSVRGQNQPQHF
CDR3 DNA: TGCAGCGTCCGTGGACAGAATCAGCCCCAGCATTTT

V gene: TRBV10-2
J gene: TRBJ1-2
clone size: NA
D gene: NA
CDR3 protein: CASSEGAVMLLNYGYTF
CDR3 DNA: TGCGCCAGCAGTGAGGGGGCTGTTATGTTACTTAACTATGGCTACACCTTC

V gene: TRBV4-3
J gene: TRBJ1-1
clone size: NA
D gene: NA
CDR3 protein: CASSQGGSGHSNTEAFF
CDR3 DNA: TGCGCCAGCAGCCAAGGAGGTAGCGGGCACTCGAACACTGAAGCTTTCTTT

V gene: TRBV2
J gene: TRBJ1-2
clone size: NA
D gene: TRBD1
CDR3 protein: CASSEFGTGDPVNYGYTF
CDR3 DNA: TGTGCCAGCAGTGAATTTGGGACAGGGGATCCAGTCAACTATGGCTACACCTTC

V gene: TRBV6-5
J gene: TRBJ1-1
clone size: NA
D gene: NA
CDR3 protein: CARRTNTGIAEAFF
CDR3 DNA: TGTGCCAGGCGTACGAATACAGGGATAGCTGAAGCTTTCTTT

V gene: TRBV4-3
J gene: TRBJ2-3
clone size: NA
D gene: NA
CDR3 protein: CASSQGGTRGVGADTQYF
CDR3 DNA: TGCGCCAGCAGCCAAGGAGGGACTCGAGGAGTAGGCGCAGATACGCAGTATTTT

V gene: TRBV5-5
J gene: TRBJ1-2
clone size: NA
D gene: NA
CDR3 protein: CASSHSDTYGYTF
CDR3 DNA: TGTGCCAGCAGCCATTCTGACACCTATGGCTACACCTTC